The 22 T cell receptor beta chains below come from one sample, sequenced in a study of blood T cell repertoires in COVID-19. Assay: immunoSEQ multiplex PCR; the TCRdb copy retains only in-frame clones and omits some. This table holds under 300,000 clones, more than 80% found once. Sequencing was done on a sample of peripheral blood. The origin of the receptors is a human donor in a cohort sampled during active COVID-19.

V usage is TRBV5-5 and J usage is TRBJ2-7; 9 bases match TRBD1. Germline V gives CDR1 SGHKS, CDR2 YYEKEE (reference sequence). CDR3 length: 15 amino acids. V dropped 1 base and J dropped 3; count of bases not matched to a gene: 5. Written as DNA, the CDR3 is TGTGCCAGCAGCTTGTGGGGACAGGGCCGCTACGAGCAGTACTTC. Its protein is CASSLWGQGRYEQYF.

V gene TRBV5-6 combines with J gene TRBJ1-5; D is possibly TRBD1 (6 bases). The germline gives CDR1 SGHDT, CDR2 YYEEEE. V lost 0 bases to trimming and J lost 0 bases, with 10 bases between them. CDR3 length equals 16 residues. CDR3 loop: CASSLGQDISNQPQHF. In DNA form, the CDR3 reads TGTGCCAGCAGCTTGGGACAGGACATTAGCAATCAGCCCCAGCATTTT.

The chain combines TRBV18 with TRBJ1-4; TRBD1 is a possible D gene (5 bases). In germline, CDR1 is KGHSH, CDR2 LQKENI. CDR3 length: 13 residues. V was shortened by 2 bases and J by 8 bases, with 9 bases between the two germline ends. The CDR3 protein is CASSPAGGEKLFF. CDR3 DNA: TGTGCCAGCTCACCAGCTGGGGGGGAAAAACTGTTTTTT. Complete variable domain (other parts from reference TRBV18 and TRBJ1-4): NAGVMQNPRHLVRRRGQEARLRCSPMKGHSHVYWYRQLPEEGLKFMVYLQKENIIDESGMPKERFSAEFPKEGPSILRIQQVVRGDSAAYFCASSPAGGEKLFFGSGTQLSVL.

The chain combines TRBV28 with TRBJ2-1, with a possible D match to TRBD2 (5 bases). V was shortened by 3 bases and J by 3 bases, with 12 bases between the two germline ends. The germline V gene encodes CDR1 MDHEN and CDR2 SYDVKM. The CDR3 loop spans 15 amino acids. CDR3 loop: CASSFFVGIYNEQFF. The CDR3 region has the DNA TGTGCCAGCAGTTTTTTTGTCGGGATCTACAATGAGCAGTTCTTC.

The J gene is TRBJ1-2, the V gene TRBV5-1, with D maybe TRBD1 (6 bases). The germline V and J ends were trimmed by 0 bases and 5 bases, with 11 bases remaining between them. The CDR3 length is 14 residues. Per germline, CDR1 SGHRS and CDR2 YFSETQ. The CDR3 sequence: CASSLEAGAYGYTF. The CDR3 region has the DNA TGCGCCAGCAGCTTGGAAGCAGGGGCTTATGGCTACACCTTC.

The chain combines TRBV7-9 with TRBJ2-7; 9 positions match TRBD2. Per germline, CDR1 SEHNR and CDR2 FQNEAQ (reference sequence). After removal of 1 base from V and 3 bases from J, the junction contained 7 bases not matched to a gene. This CDR3 is 16 amino acids long. CDR3 coding DNA: TGTGCCAGCAGCTTAGTCGCCGGGACTAGCAGCTACGAGCAGTACTTC. It yields the protein CASSLVAGTSSYEQYF.

The chain joins TRBV3-1 (or the pseudogene TRBV3-2) to TRBJ1-3; TRBD1 matches at 9 bases. Germline V lookup: CDR1 LGHDT, CDR2 YNNKEL (reference sequence). V was clipped by 4 bases and J by 3 bases; unmatched bases: 13. This CDR3 spans 18 amino acids. CDR3 bases: TGTGCCAGCAGCCGAAAATTTACAGGGGGCGCCGGTGGAAACACCATATATTTT. This codes for CASSRKFTGGAGGNTIYF.

A few counts support this clone. CDR3 sequence reads: CASSSPGLPSYNEQFF. CDR3 in DNA: TGTGCCAGCAGTTCTCCGGGACTTCCATCATACAATGAGCAGTTCTTC. The rearrangement joins TRBV11-1 to TRBJ2-1, with a weak D call TRBD2 (6 bases). Germline V CDR1 and CDR2: SGHAT, FQDESV (reference sequence). The CDR3 contains 16 residues. The V gene lost 6 bases and the J gene lost 4 bases, with 19 bases spanning the gap.

J is TRBJ1-1 and V is TRBV6-5; perhaps TRBD1 as D (6 bases). CDR3 length: 15 residues. Germline V CDR1 and CDR2: MNHEY, SVGAGI. Trimming took 0 bases from V and 1 from J, leaving 9 bases between them. CDR3 region: CASSYSIQGNTEAFF. DNA for the CDR3: TGTGCCAGCAGTTACTCGATACAGGGGAACACTGAAGCTTTCTTT.

This clone showed up many times. The chain couples TRBV11-2 to TRBJ1-2; D gene ambiguous. The length of the CDR3 is 13 residues. Trimming took 4 bases from V and 9 from J, leaving 15 bases between them. The germline gives CDR1 SGHAT, CDR2 FQNNGV. The CDR3 DNA sequence: TGTGCCAGCAGCTCAAAGACGGACTTGAGCTACACCTTC. Protein: CASSSKTDLSYTF.

This clone was observed a single time. V and J are TRBV9 and TRBJ1-3; the D gene is possibly TRBD1 (5 bases). Germline V gene lookup returns CDR1 SGDLS and CDR2 YYNGEE. The CDR3 runs 17 residues. V lost 0 bases to trimming and J lost 0 bases, with 13 bases between them. The CDR3 here is CASSVGGRTFSGNTIYF. The CDR3 DNA is TGTGCCAGCAGCGTAGGGGGGAGGACTTTCTCTGGAAACACCATATATTTT.

A word on this clone: The junction and the germline gene differ at one end; a read error may be behind it. The gene calls are TRBV7-3 and TRBJ2-3; possible D gene TRBD1, 6 bases. CDR1 and CDR2 from the germline V gene are SGHTA and FQGTGA. This CDR3 spans 14 amino acids. In DNA, the CDR3 is TGTGCCAGCAGCTTAGGGGGCAGCATAGATACGCAGTATTTT. This translates into CASSLGGSIDTQYF.

This clone was recorded once. The chain recombines TRBV30 with TRBJ1-1; TRBD1 matches 8 bases. CDR3 length equals 17 residues. Germline CDR1 GTSNPN, CDR2 SVGIG (reference sequence). Trimming at V came to 4 bases and at J to 4 bases, leaving 17 bases not matched to a gene. The CDR3 reads CAWKPPPAGGFGTEAFF. CDR3 in DNA: TGTGCCTGGAAACCTCCCCCCGCAGGGGGCTTCGGCACTGAAGCTTTCTTT.

This chain uses TRBV4-2 with TRBJ1-5; 7 bases agree with TRBD1. The germline gives CDR1 LGHNA, CDR2 YNFKEQ. V shed 0 bases and J 6 bases; nucleotides not matched to a gene: 5. This CDR3 has 15 residues. The CDR3 is CASSQDDRASQPQHF. CDR3 nucleotides: TGTGCCAGCAGCCAAGATGACAGGGCCAGTCAGCCCCAGCATTTT.

The chain is built from TRBV6-6 and TRBJ2-1; D remains unclear. The CDR3 covers 9 residues. Germline CDR1 is MNHNY and CDR2 is SVGAGI (reference sequence). V lost 8 bases and J lost 9, with 5 bases in between. The CDR3 sequence is CASGREQFF. In DNA, the CDR3 is TGTGCCAGCGGGCGTGAGCAGTTCTTC.

This sequence joins TRBV9 and TRBJ1-2, with TRBD1 identical over 8 bases. V shed 2 bases, J shed 7 bases, and the junction held 4 bases outside the gene matches. CDR3 length equals 13 residues. The germline V gene has CDR1 SGDLS and CDR2 YYNGEE. CDR3 in DNA: TGTGCCAGCAGCGTGTGGACAGGGAGTGGCTACACCTTC. It yields the protein CASSVWTGSGYTF.

The rearrangement uses TRBV6-5 and TRBJ2-5; D might be TRBD2 (5 bases). The CDR3 is 12 amino acids. CDR1 MNHEY and CDR2 SVGAGI come from the germline V gene. Trimming cost V 6 bases and J 7 bases, with 12 bases left between them. CDR3 in DNA: TGTGCCAGCAGGGGCGCTAGCCGGACCCAGTACTTC. Translation gives CASRGASRTQYF.

The J gene is TRBJ1-3, the V gene TRBV12-3 or TRBV12-4; D ambiguous. The CDR3 length is 12 residues. The V and J ends lost 6 bases and 4 bases respectively, with 7 bases between them. The CDR3 is CASSTSGNTIYF. CDR3 sequence (DNA): TGTGCCAGCAGCACATCCGGAAACACCATATATTTT.

CDR3 sequence reads: CASGQEYSNQPQHF. DNA for the CDR3: TGTGCCAGCGGACAGGAGTATAGCAATCAGCCCCAGCATTTT. This sequence joins TRBV2 and TRBJ1-5; 7 bases agree with TRBD1. The CDR3 is 14 amino acids. Germline-derived CDR1 and CDR2 are SNHLY and FYNNEI. V lost 8 bases to trimming and J lost 0 bases; unmatched junction nucleotides: 4. The full variable domain, completed using reference TRBV2 and TRBJ1-5, is EPEVTQTPSHQVTQMGQEVILRCVPISNHLYFYWYRQILGQKVEFLVSFYNNEISEKSEIFDDQFSVERPDGSNFTLKIRSTKLEDSAMYFCASGQEYSNQPQHFGDGTRLSIL.

This chain links TRBV24-1 with TRBJ1-4, with 7 bases matching TRBD1. V dropped 5 bases and J dropped 4; count of bases not matched to a gene: 6. Germline V gene lookup returns CDR1 KGHDR and CDR2 SFDVKD. The CDR3 spans 15 residues. The DNA of the CDR3 is TGTGCCACCAGTGGTTCCGGGACAGATAATGAAAAACTGTTTTTT. Translating gives CATSGSGTDNEKLFF.

A few counts support this clone. CDR3 loop: CASSWETSGRGEQFF. The CDR3 DNA reads TGTGCCAGCAGCTGGGAGACTAGCGGGAGAGGAGAGCAGTTCTTC. The chain uses TRBV7-2 and TRBJ2-1; 12 positions match TRBD2. Per germline, CDR1 SGHTA and CDR2 FQGNSA. This CDR3 is built from 15 residues. V shed 4 bases, J shed 10 bases, and the junction held 8 bases outside the gene matches.

The chain combines TRBV5-1 with TRBJ2-1; TRBD2 matches at 12 bases. The CDR3 runs to 16 residues. Germline V gene lookup returns CDR1 SGHRS and CDR2 YFSETQ. V trimming: 0 bases; J trimming: 8 bases; junction bases outside the gene matches: 6. The CDR3 DNA reads TGCGCCAGCAGCTTGGATGGACTAGCGGGGACTGATGAGCAGTTCTTC. Protein sequence: CASSLDGLAGTDEQFF. The variable domain in full, completed from reference TRBV5-1 and TRBJ2-1, reads KAGVTQTPRYLIKTRGQQVTLSCSPISGHRSVSWYQQTPGQGLQFLFEYFSETQRNKGNFPGRFSGRQFSNSRSEMNVSTLELGDSALYLCASSLDGLAGTDEQFFGPGTRLTVL.